This entry lists 16 T cell receptor beta chains sequenced from one sample in a study of blood T cell repertoires in COVID-19. The data were produced by immunoSEQ multiplex PCR, yet TCRdb's version contains in-frame clones alone and is incomplete. The profile shows about 130,000 clones, 85% to 90% of them singletons. The sample comprised peripheral blood. The receptors shown here come from a man between 60 and 70 years old with COVID-19, enrolled during active disease.

The chain uses TRBV10-1 and TRBJ2-6; perhaps TRBD1 as D (6 bases). This CDR3 is built from 15 residues. The V and J ends lost 6 bases and 1 base respectively, with 10 bases between them. Germline V gene lookup returns CDR1 WNHNN and CDR2 SYGVQD (reference sequence). The CDR3 DNA is TGCGCCAGCAGCGCAGGGGTGTCTGGGGCCAACGTCCTGACTTTC. The encoded protein is CASSAGVSGANVLTF.

The chain links TRBV6-5 to TRBJ2-5, with TRBD2 matching over 7 bases. Germline CDR1 and CDR2: MNHEY and SVGAGI. V trimming: 1 base; J trimming: 3 bases; junction bases outside the gene matches: 8. The CDR3 consists of 16 residues. The CDR3 loop is CASSYFVDRGEETQYF. The CDR3 DNA reads TGTGCCAGCAGTTACTTTGTCGATCGGGGGGAAGAGACCCAGTACTTC.

The rearrangement joins TRBV4-2 to TRBJ1-4; 12 nucleotides align to TRBD1. The CDR3 is 16 residues long. V shed 3 bases and J 4 bases; nucleotides not matched to a gene: 3. The germline V gene encodes CDR1 LGHNA and CDR2 YNFKEQ. The DNA for the CDR3 is TGTGCCAGCAGCCAGGGGACAGGGGGCAATAATGAAAAACTGTTTTTT. Protein product: CASSQGTGGNNEKLFF.

This clone is a singleton in its sample. The V call is TRBV27, the J call TRBJ2-3; 9 bases map to TRBD1. The length of the CDR3 is 14 residues. V was clipped by 8 bases and J by 1 base; unmatched bases: 4. CDR1 is MNHEY and CDR2 is SMNVEV in the germline V gene (reference sequence). CDR3 sequence: CASRRDRGTDTQYF. CDR3 coding DNA: TGTGCCAGCCGCCGGGACAGGGGCACAGATACGCAGTATTTT.

The chain links TRBV24-1 to TRBJ1-2, with D hard to call. Looked up from germline, CDR1 is KGHDR and CDR2 is SFDVKD. The CDR3 spans 14 residues. Deletions cut 6 bases from V and 4 bases from J, with 14 bases between. CDR3 in DNA: TGTGCCACCAGTCCCCGAGACACCTCCTATGGCTACACCTTC. Protein sequence: CATSPRDTSYGYTF.

The chain is built from TRBV28 and TRBJ2-7, with TRBD2 matching 9 bases. Germline V CDR1 and CDR2: MDHEN, SYDVKM. The CDR3 runs 13 residues. The junction had 5 bases not matched to a gene; V was cut back by 8 bases and J by 3 bases. The CDR3 here is CASGLAGSYEQYF. Written as DNA, the CDR3 is TGTGCCAGCGGGCTAGCGGGGAGCTACGAGCAGTACTTC.

The chain employs TRBV11-3 and TRBJ2-1; TRBD1 matches 10 bases. V was clipped by 5 bases and J by 8 bases; unmatched bases: 6. CDR3 length: 14 amino acids. Germline CDR1 and CDR2: SGHNT and YENEEA. The CDR3: CASSPRQGAHEQFF. The CDR3, as DNA: TGTGCCAGCAGCCCCCGACAGGGGGCCCATGAGCAGTTCTTC. Together with reference TRBV11-3 and TRBJ2-1, the CDR3 gives the full variable domain: EAGVVQSPRYKIIEKKQPVAFWCNPISGHNTLYWYLQNLGQGPELLIRYENEEAVDDSQLPKDRFSAERLKGVDSTLKIQPAELGDSAVYLCASSPRQGAHEQFFGPGTRLTVL.

This clone was detected only once. In the same sample, other DNA sequences code for this CDR3. This rearrangement joins TRBV11-2 to TRBJ2-7; D is unresolved. Trimming took off 4 bases at V and 3 bases at J, with 4 bases between the two ends. The CDR3 is made up of 11 amino acids. Germline V gives CDR1 SGHAT, CDR2 FQNNGV. The CDR3 spells CASSSSYEQYF. The CDR3, as DNA: TGTGCCAGCAGCTCCAGCTACGAGCAGTACTTC.

The chain recombines TRBV27 with TRBJ1-6, with 8 positions matching TRBD1. V was pared by 5 bases and J by 9 bases, with 9 bases of the junction left unmatched. The CDR3 has 15 residues. The germline gives CDR1 MNHEY, CDR2 SMNVEV (reference sequence). The CDR3 bases are TGTGCCAGCAGTCAATCCGCTACAGGGGGTTCACCCCTCCACTTT. Its translation: CASSQSATGGSPLHF.

This chain connects TRBV7-6 to TRBJ1-3; no clear D. V was trimmed by 3 bases and J by 4 bases, leaving 13 bases between them. CDR3 size: 15 residues. Germline V gene data show CDR1 as SGHVS and CDR2 as FNYEAQ. The CDR3 sequence is CASSFPFGRGNTIYF. The CDR3 DNA is TGTGCCAGCAGCTTCCCCTTCGGTCGGGGAAACACCATATATTTT. Using reference TRBV7-6 and TRBJ1-3 for the parts outside the CDR3, the full variable domain is GAGVSQSPRYKVTKRGQDVALRCDPISGHVSLYWYRQALGQGPEFLTYFNYEAQQDKSGLPNDRFSAERPEGSISTLTIQRTEQRDSAMYRCASSFPFGRGNTIYFGEGSWLTVV.

The chain uses TRBV5-1 and TRBJ2-7; the D is unclear. V was pared by 0 bases and J by 1 base, with 8 bases between. CDR3 length equals 14 residues. Germline CDR1 reads SGHRS; CDR2 reads YFSETQ. The CDR3: CASSLAPGSYEQYF. CDR3 sequence (DNA): TGCGCCAGCAGCTTGGCCCCCGGTTCCTACGAGCAGTACTTC.

In regard to this clone: One end of the junction varies from germline; a read error may be responsible. The chain has TRBV11-2 and TRBJ2-1; 7 positions agree with TRBD1. The CDR3 is made up of 14 amino acids. Germline assignment: CDR1 SGHAT and CDR2 FQNNGV. In DNA form, the CDR3 reads TGTGCCAGCAGTTTAGACAGGGCCTACAATGAGCAGTTCTTC. Translation: CASSLDRAYNEQFF.

This chain connects TRBV12-5 to TRBJ1-2; D may be TRBD1 (6 bases). Germline V gene sequence: CDR1 LGHNT, CDR2 FRNRAP. The CDR3 has 17 residues. Trimming took off 0 bases at V and 0 bases at J, with 14 bases between the two ends. CDR3 region: CASGLVVGTYANYGYTF. The DNA for the CDR3 is TGTGCTAGTGGTTTGGTAGTTGGGACATACGCTAACTATGGCTACACCTTC.

The chain is built from TRBV9 and TRBJ2-3, with TRBD2 identical over 12 bases. Germline lookup yields CDR1 SGDLS and CDR2 YYNGEE. There are 18 residues in the CDR3. The trim removed 4 bases at V and 4 bases at J, leaving 13 bases unmatched. The CDR3 DNA reads TGTGCCAGCAGCCCTATTCCTTCTAGCGGGGGGGCCCCAGATACGCAGTATTTT. Its protein is CASSPIPSSGGAPDTQYF.

The V gene is TRBV6-6, the J gene TRBJ2-2, with D unclear. Germline CDR1 is MNHNY and CDR2 is SVGAGI (reference sequence). The CDR3 has 11 residues. V was pared by 6 bases and J by 7 bases, with 6 bases between. The CDR3 is CASRSGGELFF. CDR3 coding DNA: TGTGCCAGCAGGTCGGGCGGGGAGCTGTTTTTT.

The V and J genes are TRBV30 and TRBJ1-2; possibly TRBD1 for D (5 bases). The V gene lost 7 bases and the J gene lost 8 bases, with 14 bases spanning the gap. Germline CDR1 and CDR2: GTSNPN and SVGIG (reference sequence). There are 11 residues in the CDR3. In DNA, the CDR3 is TGTGCCTTCAGCCGGGGGGGAGGCTACACCTTC. Translation: CAFSRGGGYTF.